A selection of T cell receptor beta chains follows, all from one sample in a study of T-cell memory formation after mild COVID-19. A single record per CDR3 protein comes from TCRdb applying MiXCR to the 5' RACE reads. The table includes approximately 150,000 distinct CDR3 sequences, 6% detected once. Sequenced input: PBMCs or a T cell subset sorted from them (not recorded which). These receptors were taken from an adult woman who had mild COVID-19 (a few samples of this study predate the infection). Cell type and time point are not known. Each CDR3 is given with its conserved first and last residue. The D gene is left open where the match is weak. Size values are once, few and many counts, or a class for expanded clones, and some rows have none.

>TRBJ1-1|-|TRBV7-2|many
CASSPGGTEAFF
TGTGCCAGCAGCCCGGGAGGGACTGAAGCTTTCTTT
>TRBJ1-5|-|TRBV6-6|-
CASSLHQPQHF
TGTGCCAGCAGCCTCCATCAGCCCCAGCATTTT
>TRBJ2-3|-|TRBV20-1|-
CSAQTARVGTDTQYF
TGCAGTGCCCAGACGGCCAGGGTTGGCACAGATACGCAGTATTTT
>TRBJ2-3|-|TRBV6-5|-
CASSYSGGFRTDTQYF
TGTGCCAGCAGTTACTCCGGGGGCTTCCGCACAGATACGCAGTATTTT
>TRBJ2-2|-|TRBV12-3/TRBV12-4|many
CASSFEMNTGELFF
TGTGCCAGCAGTTTTGAGATGAACACCGGGGAGCTGTTTTTT
>TRBJ1-1|-|TRBV12-3/TRBV12-4|many
CASSLYRGTEAFF
TGTGCCAGCAGTTTATACAGAGGCACTGAAGCTTTCTTT
>TRBJ2-6|-|TRBV5-1|many
CASSLSSASSGANVLTF
TGCGCCAGCAGCTTGTCCTCAGCCAGCTCTGGGGCCAACGTCCTGACTTTC
>TRBJ2-5|TRBD2|TRBV25-1|-
CATARGGPGETQYF
TGTGCCACAGCGCGGGGGGGGCCGGGGGAGACCCAGTACTTC
>TRBJ1-2|-|TRBV30|few
CAWSYPPPGYTF
TGTGCCTGGAGTTATCCCCCCCCGGGCTACACCTTC
>TRBJ1-5|-|TRBV19|few
CASKTMDRNQPQHF
TGTGCCAGTAAGACCATGGACAGAAATCAGCCCCAGCATTTT
>TRBJ1-1|-|TRBV30|few
CAWSRDRGTEAFF
TGTGCCTGGAGTCGGGATCGGGGCACTGAAGCTTTCTTT
>TRBJ2-7|-|TRBV12-3/TRBV12-4|many
CASRQDSARYEQYF
TGTGCCAGCAGACAGGACAGCGCGCGCTACGAGCAGTACTTC
>TRBJ2-1|TRBD2|TRBV5-4|few
CASSSGTSGRVDEQFF
TGTGCCAGCAGCTCAGGGACTAGCGGGAGGGTGGATGAGCAGTTCTTC
>TRBJ2-5|TRBD2|TRBV20-1|many
CSAGPGTREQETQYF
TGCAGTGCTGGACCTGGGACTAGGGAACAAGAGACCCAGTACTTC
>TRBJ2-5|-|TRBV7-6|few
CASSHGRAPSSLQETQYF
TGTGCCAGCAGCCATGGCAGGGCCCCCTCTTCCCTTCAAGAGACCCAGTACTTC
>TRBJ2-4|-|TRBV15|-
CATSRDLVDFGTKNIQYF
TGTGCCACCAGCAGAGATTTGGTAGACTTTGGTACCAAAAACATTCAGTACTTC
>TRBJ2-3|-|TRBV7-9|many
CASSPPWNTQYF
TGTGCCAGCAGCCCCCCCTGGAATACGCAGTATTTT
>TRBJ1-5|TRBD1|TRBV12-3/TRBV12-4|-
CASSRWGDSNWSQHF
TGTGCCAGCAGTCGGTGGGGGGACAGTAACTGGTCCCAGCATTTT
>TRBJ2-1|-|TRBV3-1|few
CASSQALTGIYTEQFF
TGTGCCAGCAGCCAAGCTCTGACAGGAATATACACTGAGCAGTTCTTC
>TRBJ2-3|TRBD2|TRBV7-3|many
CASSFGGGSTDTQYF
TGTGCCAGCAGCTTCGGGGGGGGGAGCACAGATACGCAGTATTTT
>TRBJ1-5|TRBD1|TRBV12-3/TRBV12-4|few
CASSRTGGFNQPQHF
TGTGCCAGCAGCCGGACAGGGGGCTTTAATCAGCCCCAGCATTTT
>TRBJ1-6|TRBD1|TRBV12-3/TRBV12-4|-
CASSFRPGTGDNSPLHF
TGTGCCAGCAGTTTTAGGCCCGGGACAGGGGATAATTCACCCCTCCACTTT
>TRBJ2-5|-|TRBV5-1|many
CASSPGHVETQYF
TGCGCCAGCAGCCCGGGCCACGTTGAGACCCAGTACTTC
>TRBJ2-3|TRBD2|TRBV6-6|few
CATRAGAGLDTQYF
TGTGCCACCCGGGCGGGAGCAGGGTTGGATACGCAGTATTTT
>TRBJ2-7|-|TRBV7-9|few
CASSPHGFSYEQYF
TGTGCCAGCAGCCCCCATGGGTTCTCCTACGAGCAGTACTTC
>TRBJ1-5|-|TRBV7-2|-
CASSLVGSYSNQPQHF
TGTGCCAGCAGCTTAGTAGGAAGTTATAGCAATCAGCCCCAGCATTTT
>TRBJ1-5|-|TRBV5-4|-
CASSRRGYGESSNQPQHF
TGTGCCAGCAGCCGGAGGGGGTACGGGGAGTCGAGCAATCAGCCCCAGCATTTT
>TRBJ2-7|TRBD1|TRBV6-2/TRBV6-3|-
CASRPGTGGAEQYF
TGTGCCAGCAGGCCCGGGACAGGCGGAGCTGAGCAGTACTTC
>TRBJ2-7|-|TRBV5-1|many
CASSLQGPYEQYF
TGTGCCAGCAGCCTTCAGGGTCCCTACGAGCAGTACTTC
>TRBJ2-7|TRBD2|TRBV12-3/TRBV12-4|many
CASSFRASGRARVYEQYF
TGTGCCAGCAGTTTTAGGGCTAGCGGGAGGGCCAGGGTCTACGAGCAGTACTTC
>TRBJ2-5|TRBD2|TRBV5-1|many
CASSLVAGGPKKTQYF
TGCGCCAGCAGCTTGGTAGCGGGGGGGCCGAAAAAGACCCAGTACTTC
>TRBJ2-7|-|TRBV5-8|-
CASSLGGRSYEQYF
TGTGCCAGCAGCTTGGGGGGACGATCCTACGAGCAGTACTTC
>TRBJ1-5|-|TRBV27|-
CASSLGTPNQPQHF
TGTGCCAGCAGTCTCGGGACTCCGAATCAGCCCCAGCATTTT
>TRBJ2-1|-|TRBV25-1|many
CASSGANSYNEQFF
TGTGCCAGCAGTGGAGCAAACTCCTACAATGAGCAGTTCTTC
>TRBJ2-1|-|TRBV5-1|few
CASSLGWDPRSNEQFF
TGCGCCAGCAGCTTGGGGTGGGACCCCAGATCTAATGAGCAGTTCTTC
>TRBJ1-5|-|TRBV5-1|few
CASSFEGVSNQPQHF
TGCGCCAGCAGCTTTGAGGGTGTGAGCAATCAGCCCCAGCATTTT
>TRBJ1-1|-|TRBV19|few
CASSRPQGTNTEAFF
TGTGCCAGTAGTAGGCCCCAAGGTACCAACACTGAAGCTTTCTTT
>TRBJ2-1|TRBD1|TRBV29-1|many
CSGESWDRVYNEQFF
TGCAGCGGGGAATCCTGGGACAGGGTATACAATGAGCAGTTCTTC
>TRBJ1-2|-|TRBV19|few
CASSILGSRYGYTF
TGTGCCAGTAGTATTTTAGGCAGCAGATATGGCTACACCTTC
>TRBJ2-1|-|TRBV3-1|-
CASSPTGTQRPNEQFF
TGTGCCAGCAGCCCTACCGGGACACAAAGACCCAATGAGCAGTTCTTC
>TRBJ1-2|-|TRBV3-1|-
CASSQPQGRSYGYTF
TGTGCCAGCAGCCAGCCCCAGGGGCGCTCTTATGGCTACACCTTC
>TRBJ2-2|-|TRBV19|-
CASSIYGGELFF
TGTGCCAGTAGTATATACGGCGGGGAGCTGTTTTTT
>TRBJ2-1|-|TRBV3-1|-
CASSPGTLVGQFF
TGTGCCAGCAGCCCAGGGACTCTCGTCGGGCAGTTCTTC
>TRBJ2-3|-|TRBV12-3/TRBV12-4|many
CASSFGLLGRSDTQYF
TGTGCCAGCAGCTTCGGACTATTAGGGAGGTCAGATACGCAGTATTTT
>TRBJ1-1|-|TRBV20-1|many
CSVFLRRNTEAFF
TGCAGTGTCTTTCTCAGAAGGAACACTGAAGCTTTCTTT
>TRBJ2-1|TRBD2|TRBV4-3|many
CASSRRTSAGGMNEQFF
TGCGCCAGCAGCCGCCGAACTTCAGCGGGAGGGATGAATGAGCAGTTCTTC
>TRBJ2-3|TRBD2|TRBV6-5|many
CASTPAGGPTDTQYF
TGTGCCAGCACCCCAGCGGGAGGGCCTACGGATACGCAGTATTTT
>TRBJ1-2|-|TRBV10-3|-
CAISGAGELYGYTF
TGTGCCATCAGTGGGGCCGGTGAACTCTATGGCTACACCTTC
>TRBJ2-7|-|TRBV2|-
CASSGTGFAYEQYF
TGTGCCAGCAGTGGAACCGGGTTCGCCTACGAGCAGTACTTC
>TRBJ1-1|-|TRBV29-1|few
CSVGPRSDTEAFF
TGCAGCGTTGGCCCCCGTTCGGACACTGAAGCTTTCTTT
>TRBJ1-1|-|TRBV20-1|-
CSAREGTNMNTEAFF
TGCAGTGCTAGAGAAGGGACAAACATGAACACTGAAGCTTTCTTT
>TRBJ2-4|-|TRBV20-1|-
CSARPHGLKNIQYF
TGCAGTGCTAGACCCCACGGGCTCAAAAACATTCAGTACTTC
>TRBJ2-7|-|TRBV27|once
CASSLSGYGVRYEQYF
TGTGCCAGTAGTTTATCGGGATACGGCGTTAGGTACGAGCAGTACTTC
>TRBJ1-1|-|TRBV7-8|few
CASSPREGSQEAFF
TGTGCCAGCAGCCCCCGGGAAGGGTCGCAAGAAGCTTTCTTT
>TRBJ1-6|-|TRBV7-2|-
CASSSQATVRFHF
TGTGCCAGCAGCTCCCAAGCGACCGTACGTTTCCACTTT
>TRBJ2-7|TRBD2|TRBV7-2|many
CASSFLAGGLIEQYF
TGTGCCAGCAGCTTCCTAGCGGGAGGGTTGATCGAGCAGTACTTC
>TRBJ2-3|-|TRBV5-1|-
CASSTGRYRTDTQYF
TGCGCCAGCAGCACAGGGCGATACCGGACAGATACGCAGTATTTT
>TRBJ2-5|TRBD2|TRBV6-1|-
CASSPTSGRGTQYF
TGTGCCAGCAGCCCCACTAGCGGGAGGGGGACCCAGTACTTC
>TRBJ2-1|-|TRBV7-8|few
CASSSNYIGEQFF
TGTGCCAGCAGCTCCAACTATATCGGCGAGCAGTTCTTC